This TCR beta chain was retrieved from a study of regulatory T cells in long-lasting Graves disease. Looking at the study overall: The study enrolled newly diagnosed Graves' patients on antithyroid drugs under 3 months.

Study conclusions and caveats: TRBV28 was favored in persistent disease, as were TRBJ1-2 and TRBJ2-5. Those with persistent disease had in common more public clonotypes (around 2,700) than new patients (approximately 990). Study was limited to peripheral blood, excluding thyroid tissue.

Germline V gene data show CDR1 as SNHLY and CDR2 as FYNNEI. This CDR3 has 15 amino acids. The J segment lost 10 bases and the V segment lost 6 bases, leaving 7 bases of the junction unmatched. This clonotype was detected ten times or more. As yet, its antigen is unknown. Through Arm-PCR of CDR3 regions and iRepertoire HTBI primers, TCR beta libraries were built. TCRdb re-called the multiplex PCR reads with MiXCR, one entry per CDR3 protein. The repertoire holds 300,000 to 450,000 distinct CDR3 sequences, with about a sixth as singletons. Time point reported: newly diagnosed GD, antithyroid drugs for less than 3 months. With RNA extracted from PBMCs as input, the TCR library was made.

The chain couples TRBV2 to TRBJ2-3; TRBD2 agrees at 16 bases. The sequence derives from a female donor with Graves disease. The sequencing here drew on peripheral blood mononuclear cells (PBMCs), taken at new diagnosis, from a patient treated with antithyroid drugs. The CDR3, as DNA: TGTGCCAGCAGCGGGACTAGCGGGGGGGCCGCTTCGCAGTATTTT. Protein: CASSGTSGGAASQYF.